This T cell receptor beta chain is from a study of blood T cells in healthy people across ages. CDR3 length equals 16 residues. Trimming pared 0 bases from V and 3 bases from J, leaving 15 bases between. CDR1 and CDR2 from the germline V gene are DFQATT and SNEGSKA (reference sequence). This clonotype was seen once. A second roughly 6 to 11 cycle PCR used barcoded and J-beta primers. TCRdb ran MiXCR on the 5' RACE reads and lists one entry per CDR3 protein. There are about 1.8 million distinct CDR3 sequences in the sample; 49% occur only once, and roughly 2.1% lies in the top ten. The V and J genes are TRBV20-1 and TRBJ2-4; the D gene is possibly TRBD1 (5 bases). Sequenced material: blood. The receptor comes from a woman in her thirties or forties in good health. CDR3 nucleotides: TGCAGTGCTAGAGATCTCGCAGGGATAGGCAAAAACATTCAGTACTTC. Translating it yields CSARDLAGIGKNIQYF.